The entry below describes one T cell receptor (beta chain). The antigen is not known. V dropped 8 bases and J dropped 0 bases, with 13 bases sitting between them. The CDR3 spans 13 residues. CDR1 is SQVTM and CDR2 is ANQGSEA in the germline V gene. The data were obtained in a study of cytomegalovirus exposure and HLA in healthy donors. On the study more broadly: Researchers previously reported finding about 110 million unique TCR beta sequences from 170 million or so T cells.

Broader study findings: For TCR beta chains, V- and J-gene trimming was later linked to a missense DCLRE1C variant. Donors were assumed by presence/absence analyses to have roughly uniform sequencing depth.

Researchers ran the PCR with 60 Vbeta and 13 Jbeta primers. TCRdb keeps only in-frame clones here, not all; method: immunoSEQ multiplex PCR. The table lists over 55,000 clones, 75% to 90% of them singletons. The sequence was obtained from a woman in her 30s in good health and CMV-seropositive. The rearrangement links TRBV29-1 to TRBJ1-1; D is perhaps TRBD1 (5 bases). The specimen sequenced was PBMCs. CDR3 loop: CSPVRGMNTEAFF. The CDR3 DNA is TGCAGCCCCGTTCGGGGGATGAACACTGAAGCTTTCTTT.